This paragraph covers one T cell receptor (beta chain) sequence. Germline CDR1 and CDR2: MDHEN and SYDVKM. The CDR3 is made up of 15 amino acids. V lost 6 bases and J lost 1, with 14 bases in between. The data stem from a study of early T cells in non-severe SARS-CoV-2 infection. Overall study: Sequencing of unsorted whole blood was done on bulk RNA, leaving chains unpaired.

Each CDR3 protein is one row after TCRdb ran MiXCR on the 5' RACE reads. The sample records about 97,000 distinct CDR3 sequences, around 13% being singletons. The sequenced sample consisted of whole blood. The source of this sequence is an adult who was a healthcare worker with PCR-confirmed SARS-CoV-2 infection or an uninfected control (not recorded which). The chain is built from TRBV28 and TRBJ2-3; no clear D. The CDR3 reads CASRPPIPRTDTQYF. The CDR3 nucleotides read TGTGCCAGCAGACCCCCCATACCACGCACAGATACGCAGTATTTT.